This is a list of T cell receptor beta chains from one sample in a study of Graves' ophthalmopathy and Graves' hyperthyroidism. TCRdb used MiXCR to reprocess the multiplex PCR reads, holding one entry per CDR3 protein. The sample records about 660,000 distinct CDR3 sequences, about two fifths being singletons. Input material: peripheral blood. Every receptor here comes from an adult man with Graves' ophthalmopathy. The CDR3 runs from the conserved cysteine through the conserved F or W. D genes are given only for firm matches. The size field is filled for only some rows; it gives once, few, many or a size class.

clone size	V gene	D gene	J gene	CDR3 protein	CDR3 DNA
many	TRBV2	TRBD1	TRBJ1-2	CASSSLDRDGYTF	TGTGCCAGCAGTTCTTTGGACAGGGATGGCTACACCTTC
-	TRBV4-1	-	TRBJ1-6	CASSQEYRSNYNSPLHF	TGCGCCAGCAGCCAAGAGTACAGGTCCAACTATAATTCACCCCTCCACTTT
many	TRBV2	-	TRBJ1-2	CASSESLNGPGYTF	TGTGCCAGCAGTGAAAGTTTGAACGGCCCCGGCTACACCTTC
-	TRBV29-1	-	TRBJ2-3	CSVEGAGRTDTQYF	TGCAGCGTTGAAGGGGCAGGGCGCACAGATACGCAGTATTTT
many	TRBV7-2	-	TRBJ1-1	CASSGRRTEAFF	TGTGCCAGCAGCGGTAGACGAACTGAAGCTTTCTTT
few	TRBV6-1	TRBD1	TRBJ1-1	CASSGRRGQDAFF	TGTGCCAGCAGTGGCCGGAGGGGGCAGGATGCTTTCTTT
many	TRBV5-5	TRBD2	TRBJ2-5	CASTRGGYVQETQYF	TGTGCCAGCACACGCGGGGGTTATGTCCAAGAGACCCAGTACTTC
-	TRBV25-1	-	TRBJ2-7	CASSERDSLLYEQYF	TGTGCCAGCAGTGAACGGGACTCGCTGCTCTACGAGCAGTACTTC
many	TRBV6-6	-	TRBJ2-5	CASSYGAAKETQYF	TGTGCCAGCAGTTACGGGGCAGCGAAAGAGACCCAGTACTTC
few	TRBV25-1	TRBD2	TRBJ2-1	CASSRLAFNEQFF	TGTGCCAGCTCCCGACTAGCTTTTAATGAGCAGTTCTTC
-	TRBV7-9	TRBD1	TRBJ1-1	CASSPPRTGNTEAFF	TGTGCCAGCAGCCCCCCCCGGACAGGGAACACTGAAGCTTTCTTT
many	TRBV5-6	-	TRBJ1-1	CASSGTNRRAFF	TGTGCCAGCAGTGGGACAAACCGACGGGCTTTCTTT
-	TRBV29-1	-	TRBJ2-7	CSSELGTSYEQYF	TGCAGCAGTGAACTGGGGACCTCCTACGAGCAGTACTTC
-	TRBV19	TRBD1	TRBJ1-6	CASSRGQGLDSPLHF	TGTGCCAGTAGTCGTGGACAGGGCCTCGATTCACCCCTCCACTTT
many	TRBV19	-	TRBJ1-5	CASSMAGGNQPQHF	TGTGCCAGTAGTATGGCGGGCGGCAATCAGCCCCAGCATTTT
many	TRBV7-9	-	TRBJ2-7	CASSLALFEQYF	TGTGCCAGCAGCTTAGCGCTTTTTGAGCAGTACTTC
many	TRBV20-1	TRBD1	TRBJ1-2	CSAISYGTGGDGYTF	TGCAGTGCCATATCTTACGGGACAGGGGGCGACGGCTACACCTTC
many	TRBV2	-	TRBJ1-5	CASSDSLQPQHF	TGTGCCAGCAGTGACAGCCTTCAGCCCCAGCATTTT
few	TRBV6-5	TRBD1	TRBJ1-4	CASGTVGEKLFF	TGTGCCAGCGGGACAGTCGGCGAAAAACTGTTTTTT
many	TRBV7-9	-	TRBJ2-5	CASSLGSGETQYF	TGTGCCAGCAGCTTAGGGTCGGGAGAGACCCAGTACTTC
many	TRBV20-1	TRBD2	TRBJ2-7	CSASPGLGYEQYF	TGCAGTGCTAGCCCGGGACTAGGCTACGAGCAGTACTTC
few	TRBV9	-	TRBJ1-6	CASSPAVGTYNSPLHF	TGTGCCAGCTCACCGGCCGTGGGCACCTATAATTCACCCCTCCACTTT
once	TRBV29-1	-	TRBJ1-4	CSVAQGGGKLGEKLFF	TGCAGCGTGGCACAGGGCGGAGGAAAACTCGGTGAAAAACTGTTTTTT
once	TRBV25-1	-	TRBJ2-7	CASSYLGGSYEQYF	TGTGCCAGCAGTTACTTGGGGGGTTCCTACGAGCAGTACTTC
-	TRBV12-3/TRBV12-4	-	TRBJ1-2	CASSGPGYGYTF	TGTGCCAGCAGTGGGCCCGGATATGGCTACACCTTC
-	TRBV2	-	TRBJ2-5	CATGSIQETQYF	TGTGCCACAGGGTCCATCCAAGAGACCCAGTACTTC